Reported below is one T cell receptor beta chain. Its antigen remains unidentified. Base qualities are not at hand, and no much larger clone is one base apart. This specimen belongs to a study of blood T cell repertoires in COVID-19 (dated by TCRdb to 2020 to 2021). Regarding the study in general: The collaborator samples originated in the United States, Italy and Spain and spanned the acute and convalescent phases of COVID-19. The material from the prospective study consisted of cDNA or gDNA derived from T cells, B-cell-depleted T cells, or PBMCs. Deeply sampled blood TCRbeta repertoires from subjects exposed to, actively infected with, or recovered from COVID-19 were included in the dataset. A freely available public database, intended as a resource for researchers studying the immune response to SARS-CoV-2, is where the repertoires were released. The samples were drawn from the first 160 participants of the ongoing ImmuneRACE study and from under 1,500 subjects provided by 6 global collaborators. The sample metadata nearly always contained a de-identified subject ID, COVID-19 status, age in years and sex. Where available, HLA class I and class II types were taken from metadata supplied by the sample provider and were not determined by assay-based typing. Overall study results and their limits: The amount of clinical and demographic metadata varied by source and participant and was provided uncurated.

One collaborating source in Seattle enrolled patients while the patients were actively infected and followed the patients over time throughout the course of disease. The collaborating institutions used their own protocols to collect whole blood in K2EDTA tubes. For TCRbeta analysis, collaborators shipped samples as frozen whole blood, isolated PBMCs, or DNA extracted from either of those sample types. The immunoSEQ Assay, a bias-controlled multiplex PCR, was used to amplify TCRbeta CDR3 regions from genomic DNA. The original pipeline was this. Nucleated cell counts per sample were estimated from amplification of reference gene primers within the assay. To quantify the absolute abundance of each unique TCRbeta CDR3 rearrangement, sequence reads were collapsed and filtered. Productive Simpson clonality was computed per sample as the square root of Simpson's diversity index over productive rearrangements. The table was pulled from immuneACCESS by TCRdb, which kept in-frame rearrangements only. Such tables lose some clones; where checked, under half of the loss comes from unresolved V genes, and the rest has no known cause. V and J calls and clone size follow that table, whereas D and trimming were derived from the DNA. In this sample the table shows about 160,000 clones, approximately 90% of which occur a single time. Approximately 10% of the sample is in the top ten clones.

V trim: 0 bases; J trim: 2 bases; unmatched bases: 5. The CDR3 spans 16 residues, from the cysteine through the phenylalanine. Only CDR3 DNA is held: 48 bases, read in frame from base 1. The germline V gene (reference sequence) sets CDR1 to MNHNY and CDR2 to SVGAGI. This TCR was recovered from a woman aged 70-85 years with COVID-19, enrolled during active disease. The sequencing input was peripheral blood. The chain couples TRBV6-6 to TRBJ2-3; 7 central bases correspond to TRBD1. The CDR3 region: CASSYSPGTVTDTQYF. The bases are TGTGCCAGCAGTTACTCCCCCGGGACAGTCACAGATACGCAGTATTTT.